This T cell receptor (beta chain) was sequenced for a study of blood T cells in healthy people across ages. It was approximately 10 milliliters of peripheral blood that were drawn from each donor. A minimum of 6 million PBMCs was isolated per sample. Per sample, extraction of total RNA gave at least 5.5 micrograms in every case. The CDR3 covers 15 residues. Looked up from germline, CDR1 is LGHDT and CDR2 is YNNKEL (reference sequence). The table lists this clonotype with a few counts. What it binds is not known. The second PCR ran about 6 to 12 cycles with a sample-barcoded 5' primer and J-beta primers. TCRdb called the 5' RACE reads again in MiXCR, with one record for every CDR3 protein. Here the sample spans about 570,000 distinct CDR3 sequences, approximately 27% being singletons. The study, taken as a whole, reports: Diversity of TCR beta per million T cells declined in a roughly linear way with age.

Sequences were obtained from blood. V usage is TRBV3-1 and J usage is TRBJ2-1; D gene ambiguous. The J call may be incorrect, as the DNA end agrees better with TRBJ2-7. The TCR originated in a woman in her seventies in good health. CDR3 loop: CASSQDLRTTGKQYF. DNA of the CDR3: TGTGCCAGCAGCCAAGATCTGAGAACAACGGGCAAGCAGTACTTC.